Here is one TCR beta chain with its context. What it recognizes is unknown. This sample is part of a study of response to subunit inactivated influenza vaccine. Study outcomes and limitations: The authors suggested that few new T cells are recruited per seasonal influenza vaccination.

TCRdb redid the calling of the RT-PCR reads with MiXCR, one entry per CDR3 protein. This table holds around 190,000 distinct CDR3 sequences, around 9% found once. Per the germline V gene, CDR1 is KGHSH and CDR2 is LQKENI. V lost 3 bases to trimming and J lost 9 bases, with 11 bases between them. The CDR3 contains 12 residues. The source is a man between 50 and 59 years old who received an inactivated influenza vaccine. The chain combines TRBV18 with TRBJ2-5; unclear D gene. Source: non-naive T cells sorted from PBMCs, taken on the day of vaccination. DNA for the CDR3: TGTGCCAGCTCACCCGTCGGGCAGGCCCAGTACTTC. It codes for CASSPVGQAQYF.